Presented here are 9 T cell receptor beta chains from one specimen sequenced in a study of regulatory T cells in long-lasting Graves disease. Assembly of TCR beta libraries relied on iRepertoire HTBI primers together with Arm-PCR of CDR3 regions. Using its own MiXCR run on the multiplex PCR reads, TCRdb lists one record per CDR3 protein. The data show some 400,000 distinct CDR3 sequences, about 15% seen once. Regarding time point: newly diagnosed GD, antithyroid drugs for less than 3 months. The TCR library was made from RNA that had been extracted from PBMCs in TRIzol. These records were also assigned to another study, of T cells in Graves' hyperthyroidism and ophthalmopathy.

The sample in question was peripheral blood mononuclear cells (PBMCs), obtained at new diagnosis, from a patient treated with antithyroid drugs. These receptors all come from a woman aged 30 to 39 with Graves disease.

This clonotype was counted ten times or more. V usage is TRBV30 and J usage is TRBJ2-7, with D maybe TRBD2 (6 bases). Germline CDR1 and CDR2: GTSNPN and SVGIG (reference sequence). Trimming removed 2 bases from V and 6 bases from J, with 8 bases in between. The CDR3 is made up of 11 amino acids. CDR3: CAWSTGAEQYF. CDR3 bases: TGTGCCTGGAGTACGGGAGCCGAGCAGTACTTC.

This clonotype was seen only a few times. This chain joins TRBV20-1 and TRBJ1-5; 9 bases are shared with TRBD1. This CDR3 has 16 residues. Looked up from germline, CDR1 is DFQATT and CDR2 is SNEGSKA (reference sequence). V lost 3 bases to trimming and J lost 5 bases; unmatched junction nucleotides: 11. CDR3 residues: CSASPGDRANHQPQHF. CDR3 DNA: TGCAGTGCTAGCCCTGGGGACAGGGCCAATCATCAGCCCCAGCATTTT.

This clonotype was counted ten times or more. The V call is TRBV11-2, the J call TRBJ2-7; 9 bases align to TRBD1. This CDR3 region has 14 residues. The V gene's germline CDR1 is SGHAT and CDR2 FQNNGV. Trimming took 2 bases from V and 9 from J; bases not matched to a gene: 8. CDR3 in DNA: TGTGCCAGCAGCTTAACAGGGGGCGTCCGGAGGCAGTACTTC. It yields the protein CASSLTGGVRRQYF.

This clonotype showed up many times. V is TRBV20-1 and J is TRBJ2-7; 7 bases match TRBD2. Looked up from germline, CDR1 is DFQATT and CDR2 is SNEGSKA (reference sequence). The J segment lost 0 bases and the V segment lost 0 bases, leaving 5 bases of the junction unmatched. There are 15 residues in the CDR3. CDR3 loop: CSAREVAGPSYEQYF. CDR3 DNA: TGCAGTGCTAGAGAGGTAGCGGGCCCCTCCTACGAGCAGTACTTC.

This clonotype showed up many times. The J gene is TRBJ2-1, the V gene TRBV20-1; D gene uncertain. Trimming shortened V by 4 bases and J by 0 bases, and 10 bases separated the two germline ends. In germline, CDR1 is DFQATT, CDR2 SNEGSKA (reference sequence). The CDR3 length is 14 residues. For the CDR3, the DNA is TGCAGTGCTATAGGATGGAGCTCCTACAATGAGCAGTTCTTC. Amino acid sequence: CSAIGWSSYNEQFF.

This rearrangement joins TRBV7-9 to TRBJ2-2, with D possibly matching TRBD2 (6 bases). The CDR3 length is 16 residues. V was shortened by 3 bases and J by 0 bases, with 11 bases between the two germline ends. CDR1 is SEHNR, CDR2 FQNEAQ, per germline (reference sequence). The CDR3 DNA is TGTGCCAGCAGCTTTTTTCGCGGGGCGAACACCGGGGAGCTGTTTTTT. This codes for CASSFFRGANTGELFF.

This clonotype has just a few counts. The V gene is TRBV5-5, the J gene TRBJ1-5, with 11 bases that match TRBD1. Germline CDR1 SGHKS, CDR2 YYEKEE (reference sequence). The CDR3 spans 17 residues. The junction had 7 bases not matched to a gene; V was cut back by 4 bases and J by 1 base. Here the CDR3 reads CASSGGQGALSNQPQHF. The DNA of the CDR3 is TGTGCCAGCAGCGGCGGACAGGGGGCCTTAAGCAATCAGCCCCAGCATTTT.

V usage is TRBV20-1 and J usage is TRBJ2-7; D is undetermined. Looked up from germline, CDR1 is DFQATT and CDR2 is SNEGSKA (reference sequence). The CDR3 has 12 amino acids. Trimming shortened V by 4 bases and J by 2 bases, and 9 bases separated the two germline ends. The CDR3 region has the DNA TGCAGTGCTACCACCGGGCCCTACGAGCAGTACTTC. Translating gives CSATTGPYEQYF.

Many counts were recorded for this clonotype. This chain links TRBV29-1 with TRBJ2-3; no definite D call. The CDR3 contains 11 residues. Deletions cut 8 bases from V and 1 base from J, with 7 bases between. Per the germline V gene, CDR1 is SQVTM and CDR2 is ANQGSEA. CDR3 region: CSHGRTDTQYF. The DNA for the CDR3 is TGCAGCCATGGGCGCACAGATACGCAGTATTTT.